Listed below are T cell receptor beta chains from one sample, sequenced in a study of long-term antiretroviral therapy in people with HIV. TCRdb's copy holds only in-frame clones and misses some; the assay was immunoSEQ multiplex PCR. The top ten hold roughly 8.6% of the sample, which has about 19,000 clones, approximately 84% seen once. This specimen was unsorted PBMCs, taken 0.9 years after starting antiretroviral therapy. The receptors derive from a man between 18 and 35 years old with HIV. Each CDR3 is given with its conserved first and last residue. A D gene is named only where the DNA matches it firmly.

d_gene	v_gene	CDR3aa
TRBD2	TRBV12-5	CASGSGLAGVADTQYF
NA	TRBV7-9	CASSLAGGRVNTQYF
NA	TRBV2	CASSPQGPMSTEAFF
NA	TRBV4-2	CASSQKNNSPLHF
NA	TRBV5-1	CASSLAGVGSTEAFF
TRBD1	TRBV5-4	CASSLGQAANYEQYF
NA	TRBV5-4	CASSPPGSSPLHF
NA	TRBV7-9	CASSRDTEGREQFF
NA	TRBV25-1	CASSWGNQPQHF
NA	TRBV5-8	CASSLTPGAQPQHF
NA	TRBV27	CATLIGTEAFF
NA	TRBV6-5	CASSFYRLGTGELFF
NA	TRBV7-9	CASSASGTASGANVLTF
NA	TRBV15	CATSRPQAEKLFF
TRBD1	TRBV10-3	CAIGWTGDHEKLFF
NA	TRBV18	CASSPSRGLSLNTEAFF
NA	TRBV28	CASSFGEDNEKLFF
TRBD2	TRBV5-6	CASNLRTSGGPNTGELFF
TRBD1	TRBV5-1	CASSTGQGNQPQHF
TRBD2	TRBV7-3	CASSLGGGFLYEQYF
NA	TRBV5-4	CASSLPGTAMNTEAFF
TRBD1	TRBV9	CASSETGDTEAFF
NA	TRBV9	CASSVNPSAEAFF
TRBD1	TRBV6-6	CASSYEGQGGYGYTF
TRBD1	TRBV6-1	CASRGTGSQPQHF
TRBD2	TRBV28	CASSEPGLAGDTQYF
TRBD2	TRBV4-1	CASSHLAGGGNEQFF
NA	TRBV7-2	CASSLGPSSATNEKLFF
NA	TRBV28	CASSSGQINSPLHF
NA	TRBV10-1	CASSRDTTYEQYF
TRBD1	TRBV13	CASSPAGTGNTEAFF
NA	TRBV5-1	CASSLEGRGGAEAFF
TRBD2	TRBV6-4	CASSDSGTSSTGELFF
NA	TRBV28	CASRIGGSGGTGELFF
NA	TRBV6-1	CASSLLYEQYF
NA	TRBV7-9	CASSFGNTEAFF
TRBD1	TRBV19	CASRAGTGWFGPQHF
NA	TRBV28	CASSFLQLMNTEAFF
NA	TRBV2	CASSEAALSLHF
NA	TRBV28	CASSSGRVGYTF
TRBD2	TRBV7-8	CANSLRSGGAGRDTQYF
NA	TRBV7-2	CASSLDSLTEAFF
TRBD1	TRBV7-6	CASSLDRGGYTF
NA	TRBV11-2	CASSLDSSYTEAFF
NA	TRBV2	CASSVVEGTGQPQHF
TRBD1	TRBV5-4	CASSLGRGQGETQYF
NA	TRBV6-6	CASTFLGQVNSPLHF
TRBD2	TRBV10-3	CALGPGLAGGSTDTQYF
NA	TRBV9	CASSAQSGEQFF